The rows below give T cell receptor beta chains drawn from one sample of a study of blood T cell repertoires in COVID-19. Data came from immunoSEQ multiplex PCR; TCRdb stores just in-frame clones and leaves some out. The sample shows 40,000 to 55,000 clones, more than 75% of them seen only once. The sample was peripheral blood. All receptors come from a man aged 70-80 years with acute or convalescent COVID-19. The CDR3 runs from the conserved cysteine through the conserved F or W. A D gene is named only where the DNA matches it firmly. Clone size is not always given. Where it is, it says once, few, many or a class for expanded clones.

abundance: NA; d_gene: TRBD1; v_gene: TRBV10-3; j_gene: TRBJ1-5; CDR3aa: CAISDSGGDQPQHF; CDR3nt: TGTGCCATCAGTGATTCAGGGGGCGATCAGCCCCAGCATTTT
abundance: NA; d_gene: NA; v_gene: TRBV18; j_gene: TRBJ2-7; CDR3aa: CASSPPGARHEQYF; CDR3nt: TGTGCCAGCTCACCACCGGGGGCGAGGCACGAGCAGTACTTC
abundance: NA; d_gene: TRBD1; v_gene: TRBV27; j_gene: TRBJ2-7; CDR3aa: CASRTGGTYEQYF; CDR3nt: TGTGCCAGCCGGACAGGGGGCACTTACGAGCAGTACTTC
abundance: NA; d_gene: NA; v_gene: TRBV20-1; j_gene: TRBJ1-2; CDR3aa: CSARDMVSTF; CDR3nt: TGCAGTGCTAGGGACATGGTGAGCACCTTC
abundance: NA; d_gene: NA; v_gene: TRBV4-2; j_gene: TRBJ1-5; CDR3aa: CASSQVGANQPQHF; CDR3nt: TGTGCCAGCAGCCAAGTAGGGGCCAATCAGCCCCAGCATTTT
abundance: NA; d_gene: NA; v_gene: TRBV9; j_gene: TRBJ1-1; CDR3aa: CASSVDRNTEAFF; CDR3nt: TGTGCCAGCAGCGTAGACAGGAACACTGAAGCTTTCTTT
abundance: NA; d_gene: TRBD1; v_gene: TRBV3-1/TRBV3-2; j_gene: TRBJ1-1; CDR3aa: CASTLATGNTEAFF; CDR3nt: TGTGCCAGCACCCTTGCGACAGGGAATACTGAAGCTTTCTTT
abundance: NA; d_gene: NA; v_gene: TRBV6-5; j_gene: TRBJ1-2; CDR3aa: CATREPRGNYGYTF; CDR3nt: TGTGCCACCCGGGAACCCCGAGGGAACTATGGCTACACCTTC
abundance: NA; d_gene: TRBD1; v_gene: TRBV4-3; j_gene: TRBJ1-2; CDR3aa: CASSQDGAGGTVSGYTF; CDR3nt: TGCGCCAGCAGCCAAGATGGGGCAGGGGGAACTGTAAGTGGCTACACCTTC
abundance: NA; d_gene: TRBD1; v_gene: TRBV28; j_gene: TRBJ1-6; CDR3aa: CASSLMTGDSPLHF; CDR3nt: TGTGCCAGCAGTTTAATGACAGGGGATTCACCCCTCCACTTT
abundance: NA; d_gene: NA; v_gene: TRBV28; j_gene: TRBJ1-2; CDR3aa: CASTGQLNYGYTF; CDR3nt: TGTGCCAGCACTGGACAGTTGAACTATGGCTACACCTTC
abundance: NA; d_gene: NA; v_gene: TRBV7-2; j_gene: TRBJ2-7; CDR3aa: CASSLDRPGKDEQYF; CDR3nt: TGTGCCAGCAGCTTAGACCGTCCAGGGAAGGACGAGCAGTACTTC
abundance: once; d_gene: TRBD2; v_gene: TRBV10-3; j_gene: TRBJ2-4; CDR3aa: CAISEPVAGGLAKNIQYF; CDR3nt: TGTGCCATCAGTGAGCCAGTAGCGGGGGGGCTAGCCAAAAACATTCAGTACTTC
abundance: NA; d_gene: TRBD2; v_gene: TRBV6-1; j_gene: TRBJ2-5; CDR3aa: CASSAPLAGALKTQYF; CDR3nt: TGTGCCAGCAGTGCTCCTCTAGCGGGGGCATTGAAGACCCAGTACTTC
abundance: NA; d_gene: NA; v_gene: TRBV7-2; j_gene: TRBJ1-1; CDR3aa: CASSLLGTKNMNTEAFF; CDR3nt: TGTGCCAGCAGTTTACTCGGGACAAAGAATATGAACACTGAAGCTTTCTTT
abundance: few; d_gene: TRBD1; v_gene: TRBV18; j_gene: TRBJ2-7; CDR3aa: CASSPQRTGSSYEQYF; CDR3nt: TGTGCCAGCTCACCACAACGGACAGGAAGCTCCTACGAGCAGTACTTC
abundance: NA; d_gene: NA; v_gene: TRBV5-1; j_gene: TRBJ2-3; CDR3aa: CASSSQGSDTQYF; CDR3nt: TGCGCCAGCAGCTCGCAGGGTTCAGATACGCAGTATTTT
abundance: NA; d_gene: TRBD2; v_gene: TRBV9; j_gene: TRBJ2-1; CDR3aa: CASSVGSGGANEQFF; CDR3nt: TGTGCCAGCAGCGTAGGGAGCGGGGGGGCCAATGAGCAGTTCTTC
abundance: NA; d_gene: NA; v_gene: TRBV20-1; j_gene: TRBJ1-2; CDR3aa: CSASGLGGYTF; CDR3nt: TGCAGTGCTAGTGGCCTCGGTGGCTACACCTTC
abundance: many; d_gene: TRBD1; v_gene: TRBV6-6; j_gene: TRBJ1-6; CDR3aa: CASRRDRGPLHF; CDR3nt: TGTGCCAGCAGGCGGGACAGGGGACCCCTCCACTTT
abundance: NA; d_gene: TRBD1; v_gene: TRBV10-3; j_gene: TRBJ2-7; CDR3aa: CASATGTGQGEQYF; CDR3nt: TGTGCCTCGGCGACCGGGACAGGGCAGGGCGAGCAGTACTTC
abundance: NA; d_gene: NA; v_gene: TRBV5-1; j_gene: TRBJ1-5; CDR3aa: CASSLDRNQPQHF; CDR3nt: TGCGCCAGCAGCCTTGACAGAAATCAGCCCCAGCATTTT
abundance: NA; d_gene: NA; v_gene: TRBV12-3/TRBV12-4; j_gene: TRBJ1-1; CDR3aa: CASSLKGDTEAFF; CDR3nt: TGTGCCAGCAGTTTAAAGGGGGACACTGAAGCTTTCTTT
abundance: NA; d_gene: NA; v_gene: TRBV21-1; j_gene: TRBJ1-6; CDR3aa: CASSKGVRDREGYNSPLHF; CDR3nt: TGTGCCAGCAGCAAAGGGGTCCGGGACAGGGAAGGCTATAATTCACCCCTCCACTTT
abundance: NA; d_gene: NA; v_gene: TRBV5-4; j_gene: TRBJ2-3; CDR3aa: CASSLSATGDTQYF; CDR3nt: TGTGCCAGCAGCCTAAGTGCTACAGGGGATACGCAGTATTTT
abundance: NA; d_gene: NA; v_gene: TRBV7-2; j_gene: TRBJ1-2; CDR3aa: CASSLAGGPGYGYTF; CDR3nt: TGTGCCAGCAGCTTAGCCGGGGGGCCTGGGTATGGCTACACCTTC
abundance: NA; d_gene: TRBD1; v_gene: TRBV7-2; j_gene: TRBJ1-1; CDR3aa: CASSPDRTGMNTEAFF; CDR3nt: TGTGCCAGCAGCCCGGACAGGACCGGTATGAACACTGAAGCTTTCTTT
abundance: NA; d_gene: NA; v_gene: TRBV14; j_gene: TRBJ1-1; CDR3aa: CASSPSEWGAVRNTEAFF; CDR3nt: TGTGCCAGCAGCCCCTCGGAATGGGGCGCGGTTAGGAACACTGAAGCTTTCTTT